One and the same sample provided the 23 T cell receptor beta chains below, sequenced in a study of blood T cells in healthy people across ages (dated by TCRdb to between 2014 and 2017). Libraries came from 5' RACE. The sample was run on an Illumina HiSeq 2500. The second PCR ran for about 7 to 11 cycles and used a J-beta primer mix along with a sample-barcoded 5' primer. TCRdb trimmed the raw reads at Q25, called clones with MiXCR and kept productive beta chains. Entries that share a CDR3 protein sequence are merged under the most common genes and DNA. The sample has around 650,000 distinct CDR3 sequences on record, about 32% of them singletons. Roughly 15% of the sample comes from the top ten. Sequencing input: blood. Receptor source: a woman aged 80 or over in good health. Donor details come from another sample of the same person, matched by shared clones.

This clonotype was seen ten or more times. The chain joins TRBV28 to TRBJ2-7; the D is unclear. The CDR3 sequence is 14 residues long. The germline V gene encodes CDR1 MDHEN and CDR2 SYDVKM. V was trimmed by 3 bases and J by 7 bases, leaving 16 bases between them. CDR3 sequence reads: CASSLKARLREQYF. In DNA form, the CDR3 reads TGTGCCAGCAGTTTGAAGGCCAGGCTAAGGGAGCAGTACTTC. The whole variable domain, filled in from reference TRBV28 and TRBJ2-7, reads DVKVTQSSRYLVKRTGEKVFLECVQDMDHENMFWYRQDPGLGLRLIYFSYDVKMKEKGDIPEGYSVSREKKERFSLILESASTNQTSMYLCASSLKARLREQYFGPGTRLTVT.

At least ten counts were recorded for this clonotype. CDR3 in amino acids: CATRGSRSKNIQYF. The DNA of the CDR3 is TGTGCCACCAGGGGAAGTCGATCCAAAAACATTCAGTACTTC. The chain carries TRBV6-5 and TRBJ2-4; D might be TRBD1 (6 bases). The germline V gene encodes CDR1 MNHEY and CDR2 SVGAGI. The CDR3 runs 14 residues. Trimming pared 10 bases from V and 2 bases from J, leaving 15 bases between.

This clonotype was counted many times. This chain connects TRBV5-1 to TRBJ1-1; no reliable D call. The V gene's germline CDR1 is SGHRS and CDR2 YFSETQ. This CDR3 region has 14 residues. Trimming removed 3 bases at V and 3 bases at J, with 12 bases between. Here the CDR3 DNA reads TGCGCCAGCAGCTCAGGCCTCTGGGACACTGAAGCTTTCTTT. It encodes CASSSGLWDTEAFF.

This clonotype was observed at least ten times. The chain combines TRBV6-6 with TRBJ2-3; D may be TRBD1 (6 bases). Germline loops: CDR1 MNHNY, CDR2 SVGAGI (reference sequence). This CDR3 has 11 residues. The V gene lost 10 bases and the J gene lost 6 bases, with 11 bases spanning the gap. The chain's CDR3 is CATTGLDTQYF. The CDR3 region has the DNA TGTGCCACTACAGGGTTGGATACGCAGTATTTT.

In its sample, this clonotype was seen a few times. V gene TRBV9 combines with J gene TRBJ1-1; the D is unclear. The CDR3 extends over 16 amino acids. Looked up from germline, CDR1 is SGDLS and CDR2 is YYNGEE. The ends were cut back, 0 bases at V and 0 bases at J, with 12 bases in the middle. The CDR3 region is CASSVVAGNMNTEAFF. The CDR3 DNA sequence: TGTGCCAGCAGCGTAGTGGCAGGAAACATGAACACTGAAGCTTTCTTT.

This clonotype was detected many times. The genes are TRBV2 and TRBJ2-3, with D tentatively TRBD1 (5 bases). Germline V gene sequence: CDR1 SNHLY, CDR2 FYNNEI. The germline V and J ends were trimmed by 9 bases and 9 bases, with 13 bases remaining between them. The CDR3 consists of 11 residues. This CDR3 is CARRVQGTQYF. The CDR3 DNA follows: TGTGCCAGAAGGGTCCAGGGCACGCAGTATTTT.

This clonotype was detected ten times or more. The chain combines TRBV5-4 with TRBJ2-3, with D possibly being TRBD2 (5 bases). Trimming shortened V by 0 bases and J by 6 bases, and 11 bases separated the two germline ends. CDR1 is SGHNT and CDR2 is YYREEE in the germline V gene (reference sequence). The CDR3 covers 14 residues. CDR3 sequence: CASSLEPSPDTQYF. CDR3 in DNA: TGTGCCAGCAGCTTGGAGCCTAGCCCGGATACGCAGTATTTT. Based on the CDR3 plus reference TRBV5-4 and TRBJ2-3, the full variable domain is ETGVTQSPTHLIKTRGQQVTLRCSSQSGHNTVSWYQQALGQGPQFIFQYYREEENGRGNFPPRFSGLQFPNYSSELNVNALELDDSALYLCASSLEPSPDTQYFGPGTRLTVL.

The table lists this clonotype with a few counts. A single base separates this from a much larger clone, so it may be a read error. This rearrangement joins TRBV20-1 to TRBJ1-2, with 7 bases fitting TRBD1. The CDR3 runs 12 residues. Germline V gene sequence: CDR1 DFQATT, CDR2 SNEGSKA (reference sequence). V shed 5 bases and J 7 bases; nucleotides not matched to a gene: 7. For the CDR3, the DNA is TGCAGTGCTGACAGGGATTGGGGTGGCTACACCTTC. It specifies CSADRDWGGYTF.

This clonotype occurred a few times. The J gene is TRBJ1-1, the V gene TRBV4-1, with 7 bases that match TRBD1. Germline V gene lookup returns CDR1 MGHRA and CDR2 YSYEKL. J lost 0 bases, V lost 1 base, and 8 bases had no gene match. CDR3 length: 17 residues. Written as DNA, the CDR3 is TGCGCCAGCAGCCAAGCAACTCAGGGGGGCCTGAACACTGAAGCTTTCTTT. Translation gives CASSQATQGGLNTEAFF.

V gene TRBV4-3 combines with J gene TRBJ2-3; TRBD2 matches 8 bases. The germline gives CDR1 LGHNA, CDR2 YSLEER. Trimming took 0 bases from V and 4 from J; bases not matched to a gene: 9. The CDR3 loop spans 17 amino acids. CDR3 residues: CASSQDRRAGVADTQYF. The CDR3 DNA reads as TGCGCCAGCAGCCAAGATCGACGAGCGGGAGTCGCAGATACGCAGTATTTT.

The rearrangement links TRBV6-5 to TRBJ1-1; weak D call: TRBD1 (6 bases). The ends were cut back, 5 bases at V and 1 base at J, with 14 bases in the middle. The germline CDR1 and CDR2 sequences are MNHEY and SVGAGI. The length of the CDR3 is 15 residues. This CDR3 reads CASSKGGYANTEAFF. The CDR3 coding sequence is TGTGCCAGCAGTAAGGGGGGGTATGCGAACACTGAAGCTTTCTTT.

The chain has TRBV28 and TRBJ1-5; 11 bases align to TRBD1. The V gene's germline CDR1 is MDHEN and CDR2 SYDVKM. The CDR3 has 15 residues. The CDR3 coding sequence is TGTGCTACCGAAGAGGACAGGGGGCTGGATCAGCCCCAGCATTTT. This translates into CATEEDRGLDQPQHF.

This clonotype was seen a handful of times. The chain uses TRBV7-2 and TRBJ1-4; 11 bases align to TRBD1. The germline CDR1 and CDR2 sequences are SGHTA and FQGNSA. V shed 5 bases, J shed 8 bases, and the junction held 7 bases outside the gene matches. This CDR3 is built from 15 residues. CDR3 DNA: TGTGCCAGCAGCATGGACAGGGGGCGAGGCGAAAAACTGTTTTTT. It yields the protein CASSMDRGRGEKLFF.

Many counts were recorded for this clonotype. The gene calls are TRBV6-6 and TRBJ2-1; 10 nucleotides match TRBD1. V was pared by 5 bases and J by 7 bases, with 8 bases of the junction left unmatched. This CDR3 is built from 15 residues. Germline V lookup: CDR1 MNHNY, CDR2 SVGAGI (reference sequence). The CDR3 protein is CASSIRTGGSNEQFF. The CDR3 DNA sequence: TGTGCCAGCAGTATAAGGACAGGGGGATCGAATGAGCAGTTCTTC.

This clonotype was counted many times. The genes are TRBV11-2 and TRBJ1-2; D might be TRBD1 (5 bases). The CDR3 length is 13 residues. Germline V gives CDR1 SGHAT, CDR2 FQNNGV. The ends were cut back, 5 bases at V and 6 bases at J, with 13 bases in the middle. Here the CDR3 reads CASSARDVHGYTF. The CDR3 region has the DNA TGTGCCAGCAGCGCACGGGACGTGCATGGCTACACCTTC.

This sequence joins TRBV7-9 and TRBJ2-1; D possibly corresponds to TRBD1 (6 bases). This CDR3 region has 13 residues. Germline values: CDR1 SEHNR, CDR2 FQNEAQ (reference sequence). Trimming left V 5 bases short and J 14 bases short, with 19 bases between. CDR3 DNA sequence: TGTGCCAGCAGCCGCCGGGACACTCCCATTAAGTTCTTC. It codes for CASSRRDTPIKFF.

The table lists this clonotype with many counts. In DNA form, the CDR3 reads TGTGCCTGGAGTGGGGGACAGGGGTATAATTCACCCCTCCACTTT. This codes for CAWSGGQGYNSPLHF. V and J are TRBV30 and TRBJ1-6, with 10 bases that match TRBD1. J was trimmed by 4 bases and V by 1 base; bases with no gene match: 1. CDR3 length: 15 residues. Germline V gene sequence: CDR1 GTSNPN, CDR2 SVGIG (reference sequence).

The chain recombines TRBV30 with TRBJ1-1; the D gene is possibly TRBD1 (5 bases). Germline V gives CDR1 GTSNPN, CDR2 SVGIG (reference sequence). This CDR3 contains 14 residues. V was shortened by 0 bases and J by 8 bases, with 16 bases between the two germline ends. In nucleotides, the CDR3 is TGTGCCTGGAGTGTAGGGTCAGGGTGGGGGGAAGCTTTCTTT. As protein: CAWSVGSGWGEAFF.

The sample holds many counts of this clonotype. The V gene is TRBV19, the J gene TRBJ1-2; 9 nucleotides match TRBD1. Germline V CDR1 and CDR2: LNHDA, SQIVND (reference sequence). CDR3 size: 15 residues. Trimming cost V 7 bases and J 1 base; bases outside gene matches: 7. The CDR3 DNA follows: TGTGCCAGTACCCAAGGACAGGGGTATAACTATGGCTACACCTTC. Translation gives CASTQGQGYNYGYTF.

Note on this clonotype: It may be a read error: a sequence one base away is much more abundant. The chain employs TRBV28 and TRBJ2-7; a weak D match, TRBD1 (6 bases). The V gene's germline CDR1 is MDHEN and CDR2 SYDVKM. The CDR3 has 14 amino acids. Trimming stripped 4 bases from V and 6 bases from J, with 16 bases between. CDR3 sequence reads: CASSSMGARGEQYF. DNA for the CDR3: TGTGCCAGCAGTTCCATGGGGGCGCGAGGCGAGCAGTACTTC.

Worth noting for this clonotype: A much larger clone is a single base away; this may be a read error. The chain uses TRBV5-6 and TRBJ1-2; D unresolved. The CDR3 runs 13 residues. Germline V gene data show CDR1 as SGHDT and CDR2 as YYEEEE. The CDR3 bases are TGTGCCAGCAGCTTGGGGCCACTAGAGGGCTGCACCTTC. Translating it yields CASSLGPLEGCTF.

Concerning this clonotype itself: A much larger clonotype is one base distant, so this may be a read error. This chain uses TRBV7-3 with TRBJ2-1; no clear D gene. The J call is uncertain, as TRBJ2-7 better fits the DNA end. The CDR3 is 15 residues long. Looked up from germline, CDR1 is SGHTA and CDR2 is FQGTGA. The CDR3 loop is CASSLRLGAYNEQYF. The CDR3 bases are TGTGCCAGCAGCCTCCGACTGGGTGCCTACAATGAGCAGTACTTC.

In its sample, this clonotype was seen once. Without the conserved terminal phenylalanine or tryptophan, this CDR3 likely stems from a read error. CDR3 sequence reads: CASSDWDRGLQETQYC. CDR3 DNA sequence: TGTGCCAGCAGTGATTGGGATAGGGGGCTTCAAGAGACCCAGTACTGC. The chain joins TRBV6-6 to TRBJ2-7, with 7 bases aligning to TRBD1. The J call is in doubt because the DNA end fits TRBJ2-5 better. Germline V gives CDR1 MNHNY, CDR2 SVGAGI (reference sequence). The CDR3 loop spans 16 amino acids.